This is a list of T cell receptor beta chains from one sample in a study of blood T cell repertoires in COVID-19. Method: immunoSEQ multiplex PCR; TCRdb's copy keeps in-frame clones and lacks some. The data contain about 53,000 clones, roughly nine tenths of them singletons. The sequenced material came from peripheral blood. The receptors come from a human donor in a cohort sampled during active COVID-19. Each CDR3 is given with its conserved first and last residue. A D gene is named only where the DNA matches it firmly. Part of the rows lack a size; the others show once, few, many or a class for expanded clones.

j_gene	abundance	v_gene	d_gene	CDR3aa	CDR3nt
TRBJ2-1	NA	TRBV5-1	NA	CASSLKRDIYNEQFF	TGCGCCAGCAGCTTGAAGCGGGACATCTACAATGAGCAGTTCTTC
TRBJ2-6	NA	TRBV28	NA	CASRKTTGTGANVLTF	TGTGCCAGCAGGAAGACTACAGGGACTGGGGCCAACGTCCTGACTTTC
TRBJ1-2	once	TRBV6-5	NA	CASSSDSLWGYTF	TGTGCCAGCAGCTCGGACAGCCTGTGGGGCTACACCTTC
TRBJ1-1	NA	TRBV29-1	TRBD1	CSVNRGREAFF	TGCAGCGTGAACAGGGGGCGCGAAGCTTTCTTT
TRBJ1-1	NA	TRBV27	NA	CASRGGTEAFF	TGTGCCAGCAGGGGGGGGACTGAAGCTTTCTTT
TRBJ2-5	NA	TRBV5-4	TRBD1	CASSLDARGRGETQYF	TGTGCCAGCAGCTTGGATGCCAGGGGGCGAGGCGAGACCCAGTACTTC
TRBJ2-3	NA	TRBV2	NA	CASSHSGGYTDTQYF	TGTGCCAGCAGTCACTCGGGGGGCTACACAGATACGCAGTATTTT
TRBJ2-1	once	TRBV25-1	TRBD2	CASGFSGTSGYNEQFF	TGTGCCAGCGGATTCTCCGGGACTAGCGGATACAATGAGCAGTTCTTC
TRBJ1-2	NA	TRBV4-3	TRBD1	CASSQGQGIPDGYTF	TGCGCCAGCAGCCAAGGACAGGGCATCCCTGATGGCTACACCTTC
TRBJ2-5	NA	TRBV6-2/TRBV6-3	TRBD1	CASSNRGRETQYF	TGTGCCAGCAGCAACAGGGGGAGAGAGACCCAGTACTTC
TRBJ1-1	NA	TRBV30	NA	CAWSTLRGPPEAFF	TGTGCCTGGAGTACGTTAAGGGGCCCCCCTGAAGCTTTCTTT
TRBJ2-1	NA	TRBV19	TRBD2	CASSPHPSGRDNEQFF	TGTGCCAGTAGTCCCCACCCTAGCGGGAGGGACAATGAGCAGTTCTTC
TRBJ2-5	NA	TRBV3-1/TRBV3-2	TRBD2	CASSHLAGGGETQYF	TGTGCCAGCAGCCACTTAGCGGGAGGGGGAGAGACCCAGTACTTC
TRBJ1-3	NA	TRBV29-1	NA	CSVGGSKEGNTIYF	TGCAGCGTGGGGGGTTCTAAAGAAGGAAACACCATATATTTT
TRBJ1-6	once	TRBV6-2/TRBV6-3	NA	CASSYSRGKGNSPLHF	TGTGCCAGCAGTTACTCGAGAGGGAAGGGAAATTCACCCCTCCACTTT
TRBJ2-5	NA	TRBV6-5	TRBD1	CASRPGQGQTQYF	TGTGCCAGCAGGCCCGGACAGGGCCAGACCCAGTACTTC
TRBJ2-1	NA	TRBV3-1/TRBV3-2	TRBD1	CASSDGTGSNEQFF	TGTGCCAGCAGCGATGGGACAGGGAGCAATGAGCAGTTCTTC
TRBJ1-2	NA	TRBV7-8	TRBD1	CASNPDRADNYGYTF	TGTGCCAGCAATCCAGACAGGGCGGATAACTATGGCTACACCTTC
TRBJ1-1	NA	TRBV9	NA	CASSPGGGRNTEAFF	TGTGCCAGCAGCCCCGGGGGTGGGAGGAACACTGAAGCTTTCTTT
TRBJ1-5	NA	TRBV4-2	NA	CASSPQAGRINQPQHF	TGTGCCAGCAGCCCCCAAGCGGGCAGAATCAATCAGCCCCAGCATTTT
TRBJ2-1	NA	TRBV6-5	NA	CASSRTVYNEQFF	TGTGCCAGCAGTCGAACAGTATACAATGAGCAGTTCTTC
TRBJ1-3	few	TRBV19	NA	CASRPGFSGNTIYF	TGTGCCAGTAGACCGGGATTCTCTGGAAACACCATATATTTT